Given below is one T cell receptor beta chain in context. The antigen is unknown. The source of the sample is a study of cytomegalovirus exposure and HLA in healthy donors. Whole-study context: It was reported in a later analysis that the 95 to 150 validation repertoires used the same platform as the approximately 620 first-cohort repertoires. General study findings and limits: In vitro assays verified that three CMV-associated chains recognized CMV antigens specifically.

The table came from immunoSEQ multiplex PCR; TCRdb's copy has only in-frame clones and leaves some out. The data contain about 240,000 clones, around 87% of them singletons. Trimming took 1 base from V and 5 from J, leaving 3 bases between them. The length of the CDR3 is 11 residues. Germline V gene sequence: CDR1 GTSNPN, CDR2 SVGIG (reference sequence). The chain combines TRBV30 with TRBJ2-1; D ambiguous. Sequences were obtained from PBMCs. The source is a woman in her thirties in good health and CMV-seropositive. The CDR3 protein is CAWSADNEQFF. CDR3 sequence (DNA): TGTGCCTGGAGTGCCGACAATGAGCAGTTCTTC.